One sample yielded the 4 T cell receptor beta chains listed below, sequenced in a study of blood T cell repertoires in COVID-19. Clones were read by immunoSEQ multiplex PCR, and TCRdb kept only the in-frame ones, dropping some. The table has nearly 250,000 clones, more than 75% seen once. Source material: peripheral blood. These receptor sequences come from a woman aged 55-75 years who had recovered from COVID-19.

This chain uses TRBV19 with TRBJ1-6; 8 bases are shared with TRBD1. There are 14 residues in the CDR3. The germline V gene has CDR1 LNHDA and CDR2 SQIVND (reference sequence). Germline trimming cut 4 bases from V and 7 bases from J; bases unmatched to any gene: 3. The CDR3 sequence: CASSRTGRNSPLHF. The CDR3 bases are TGTGCCAGTAGTAGGACAGGGAGAAATTCACCCCTCCACTTT. The full variable domain, rest sourced from reference TRBV19 and TRBJ1-6, is DGGITQSPKYLFRKEGQNVTLSCEQNLNHDAMYWYRQDPGQGLRLIYYSQIVNDFQKGDIAEGYSVSREKKESFPLTVTSAQKNPTAFYLCASSRTGRNSPLHFGNGTRLTVT.

V is TRBV6-5 and J is TRBJ1-6; 7 bases match TRBD1. This CDR3 contains 13 residues. The J segment lost 6 bases and the V segment lost 7 bases, leaving 3 bases of the junction unmatched. Germline CDR1 reads MNHEY; CDR2 reads SVGAGI. The CDR3 region is CASNRDSNSPLHF. CDR3 in DNA: TGTGCCAGCAACCGGGACAGTAATTCACCCCTCCACTTT.

V is TRBV19 and J is TRBJ1-2; D perhaps matches TRBD1 (6 bases). The V gene's germline CDR1 is LNHDA and CDR2 SQIVND (reference sequence). The length of the CDR3 is 13 residues. V lost 5 bases to trimming and J lost 8 bases, with 15 bases between them. In DNA, the CDR3 is TGTGCCAGTAGTCCACAGGGTCTGGTCGGCTACACCTTC. Translation gives CASSPQGLVGYTF.

DNA for the CDR3: TGTGCCAGTGACGGGACAGGCGGCACCGGGGAGCTGTTTTTT. Translated: CASDGTGGTGELFF. The J gene is TRBJ2-2, the V gene TRBV19; 8 positions match TRBD1. Trimming took 8 bases from V and 4 from J; bases not matched to a gene: 6. Germline-derived CDR1 and CDR2 are LNHDA and SQIVND (reference sequence). There are 14 residues in the CDR3.